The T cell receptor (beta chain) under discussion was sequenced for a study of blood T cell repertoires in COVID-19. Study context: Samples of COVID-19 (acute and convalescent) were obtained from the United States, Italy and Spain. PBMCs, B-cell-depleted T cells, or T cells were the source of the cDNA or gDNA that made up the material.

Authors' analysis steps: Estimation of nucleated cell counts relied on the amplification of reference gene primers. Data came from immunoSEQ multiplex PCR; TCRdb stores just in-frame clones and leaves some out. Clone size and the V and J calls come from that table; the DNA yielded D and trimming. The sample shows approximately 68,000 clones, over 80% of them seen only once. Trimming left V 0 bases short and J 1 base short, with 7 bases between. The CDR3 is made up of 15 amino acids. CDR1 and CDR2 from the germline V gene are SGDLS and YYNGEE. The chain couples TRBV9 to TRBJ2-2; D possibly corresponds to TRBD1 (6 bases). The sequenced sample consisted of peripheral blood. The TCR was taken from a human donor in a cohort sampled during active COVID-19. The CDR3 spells CASSVGTVNTGELFF. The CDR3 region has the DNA TGTGCCAGCAGCGTAGGGACAGTGAACACCGGGGAGCTGTTTTTT.